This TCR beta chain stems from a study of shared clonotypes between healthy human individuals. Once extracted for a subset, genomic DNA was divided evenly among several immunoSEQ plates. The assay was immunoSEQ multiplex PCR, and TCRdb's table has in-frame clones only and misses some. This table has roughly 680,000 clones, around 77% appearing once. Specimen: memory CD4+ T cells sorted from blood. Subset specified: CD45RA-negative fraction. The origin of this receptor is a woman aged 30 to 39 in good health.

The chain's CDR3 is CASSEARGPGETQYF. CDR3 in DNA: TGTGCCAGCAGTGAAGCCAGGGGGCCGGGAGAGACCCAGTACTTC. V is TRBV2 and J is TRBJ2-5, with 8 bases fitting TRBD1. Germline lookup yields CDR1 SNHLY and CDR2 FYNNEI. CDR3 length: 15 residues. Trimming cost V 0 bases and J 4 bases; bases outside gene matches: 4.